This T cell receptor beta chain was captured by sequencing in a study of cytomegalovirus exposure and HLA in healthy donors (dated by TCRdb to about 2017). About the investigation overall: In an earlier analysis of approximately 500 of the donors, 276 Gb of sequence data and some 120 million unique TCR beta sequences from about 190 million T cells were reported. An early release that covered fewer than 800 HLA-typed donors contained about 300 gigabases of sequencing data and tens of millions of unique TCR sequences. HLA typing included class I and class II loci at four-digit resolution. To predict cytomegalovirus infection status, the study brought together high-throughput TCR immunosequencing, statistical association of individual TCRs with disease status, and machine learning. All discovery cohort repertoires had been generated using a single sequencing platform. Rather than using new phenotypic data, the later analysis identified candidate immune exposures from TCR beta sequences and from how often those sequences occurred across donors. Because of strong linkage in the cohort, roughly five DR-DQ haplotypes were treated as single units for association and clustering. A later genetic analysis used genome-wide SNP genotypes for about 60% of the roughly 700 donors, treating that subset as a discovery cohort. Among 398 genotyped donors of the cohort, an average of approximately 230,000 unique TCR beta nucleotide sequences were sequenced per donor, approximately 20% of them non-productive. A later analysis re-analyzed previously published TCR beta repertoires from 666 donors and added high-resolution HLA genotyping to study TCR occurrence patterns. The aim of the study was to test whether cataloging public T cell receptors could identify signatures of past pathogen exposure. The number of typed donors differed by locus: roughly 629-640 for A, B, C, DRB1 and DQB1; roughly 510 for DQA1; 606 for DPA1; and approximately 450 for DPB1. The study profiled the T cell repertoires of under 850 subjects by immunosequencing and related them to cytomegalovirus serostatus. Of the 350 to 400 genotyped donors, approximately 82% fell in the genetic ancestry cluster associated with self-reported Caucasian donors. Donor age, sex, ethnicity and CMV serostatus were compiled alongside the repertoire data. A separate validation cohort of about 110 different subjects was used in addition to the roughly 640-subject first cohort. To decide whether each TCR beta V gene segment behaved as functional or pseudogenic, an earlier analysis of 587 of the donors relied on high-throughput TCR beta sequencing. Paper-wide results and their limitations: Some IMGT-functional V segments, including TRBV6-2 and TRBV6-3, could not be told apart with the 87-base-pair reads, so those segments were excluded. At a false discovery rate of 0.05, a later analysis linked under 20,000 TCR beta sequences to specific HLA alleles. A later analysis found that HLA-associated TCR beta chains were more clonally expanded and had lower generation probabilities than equally common non-associated chains. In the study, around 150 TCR beta chains were listed as associated with cytomegalovirus. The earlier analysis of fewer than 750 of the donors excluded 15 to 20 rarely observed V segments, including chromosome 9 orphons, because counts were too low. In an earlier analysis of more than 450 of the donors, most TCR beta V segments were observed in productive rearrangements about 87% or about 30% of the time, broadly matching IMGT annotations. According to the authors, the approach could potentially be generalized to other disease states and immunological phenotypes. V-gene and J-gene trimming of TCR beta chains was associated with a missense DCLRE1C variant in a later genetic analysis, and the association was replicated in an independent cohort. A further reported finding was that TCR beta sequences accurately predicted the HLA-A and HLA-B alleles for most subjects in the first cohort. Linkage disequilibrium might explain the correlated functional status among segregating V segments, but an unknown experimental factor could not be ruled out. Strong co-occurrence of HLA alleles, especially DR and DQ, made assigning TCR associations to individual alleles difficult. Roughly uniform sequencing depth across donors was assumed in presence/absence analyses, although this assumption may not hold. Across donors, most TCR sequences were observed very rarely, whereas some public TCRs were present in many individuals. In a later analysis, TCR association rates were found to vary across HLA loci, with the most associated TCRs seen for DRB1 alleles and the fewest for HLA-C alleles. The cohort was sequenced for TCR beta chains only, and without alpha or paired-chain data the features that could be detected were limited. The classifier was reported to diagnose cytomegalovirus status with high specificity and sensitivity in both the original and validation cohorts. In a later analysis, several top co-occurrence clusters were reported to appear linked to parvovirus B19, influenza, CMV and Epstein-Barr virus. Immune exposure information for the cohort was limited to CMV serostatus. The sequencing pipeline was judged likely to have produced a cluster of highly shared sequence variants as a technical artifact. In vitro tests confirmed that a few of the cytomegalovirus-associated TCR beta chains recognize cytomegalovirus antigens. A later analysis found that most CMV-associated TCR beta chains appeared HLA-restricted, with HLA associations seemingly driven largely by CMV exposure. According to a later genetic analysis, donors in an Asian-associated ancestry cluster had fewer N-insertions in productive TCRs than the approximately 700-donor mean. Because some donors lacked HLA typing at each locus, the association tests relied only on the typed subset.

About this clone itself: The antigen this receptor binds is unknown. It has no much larger one-base neighbor in the sample; base qualities were not kept.

To prepare the library, the immunoSEQ multiplex PCR assay was applied. A mixture of 60 forward primers for TCR Vbeta segments and 13 reverse primers for TCR Jbeta segments was used in the multiplex PCR. The CDR3 region of rearranged TCR beta genes was amplified from genomic DNA by a multiplex PCR assay. On the Illumina HiSeq System, the amplified TCR beta libraries were sequenced as 87-base-pair reads. As for the original processing: A later analysis counted some 74 million unique TCR beta chains across the 500 to 850 repertoires, and 9 million to 14 million of these chains were shared by at least two donors. Raw reads were error-corrected and collapsed into unique sequences with a nearest-neighbor algorithm that merged closely related sequences to remove PCR and sequencing errors. Alignment of CDR3 sequences to IMGT reference sequences was used to assign V, D and J gene segments. Each retained sequence needed at least a six-nucleotide match to both a V gene segment and a J gene segment. A rearrangement counted as productive if the CDR3 had no stop codons and remained in frame with V and J, and every other rearrangement counted as non-productive. Following IMGT convention, CDR3 was defined as the stretch from the second conserved V-encoded cysteine up to the conserved J-encoded phenylalanine. The earlier analysis of some 580 of the donors excluded any sequence lacking an unambiguous match to a single V gene segment. An earlier analysis of a few hundred of the donors called V segments functional above 56.7% productive rearrangements and segregating when the between-donor standard deviation exceeded 5%. To diagnose cytomegalovirus status from the catalog of TCR beta chain sequences, a statistical classification framework was built. A later analysis assigned V and J genes by comparing TCR nucleotide sequences with IMGT/GENE-DB human TR gene sequences. In a later analysis, CDR3 sequences and most-parsimonious VDJ recombination scenarios were assigned using the TCRdist pipeline. In a later analysis, each TCR beta chain was defined by its CDR3 amino acid sequence together with its V-gene family, and reads lacking a unique V-gene family were excluded. A later analysis removed roughly 590 highly shared, low-generation-probability nucleotide sequences to deal with suspected cross-contamination and a sequencing artifact. A later analysis calculated a clonal expansion index for each public chain from normalized within-repertoire ranks of inferred template counts. In a later analysis, generation probabilities were computed using a VDJ recombination model fitted to out-of-frame rearrangements, and the results were checked against IGoR. A later analysis scored TCR-TCR, TCR-HLA and TCR-CMV co-occurrence with hypergeometric tests, applying a repertoire-size bias correction to TCR pairs. To estimate false discovery rates, a later analysis permuted the HLA or CMV assignments 20 times. In a later analysis, co-occurring TCRs were grouped with DBSCAN, and TCRdist sequence similarity was added when clustering was performed within HLA-allele-positive subsets. For co-occurrence clustering, repertoires with fewer than 30,000 or more than 120,000 public chains were excluded, along with about five repertoires with anomalous nucleotide sharing. TCRdb obtained this table from immuneACCESS and retained in-frame rearrangements with V and J assigned. These tables miss some clones; where compared with another copy, unresolved V genes account for less than half of the shortfall, and the remainder is unexplained. D and trimming were read from the DNA, whereas the V and J calls and clone size are those reported in that table. The table for this sample lists 100,000 to 150,000 clones; around three quarters of them were counted only once. The top ten hold 1.2% of the sample.

V is cut back by 2 bases and J by 4 bases, with 12 bases in the junction unmatched. The CDR3 numbers 17 residues from cysteine through phenylalanine. The entry retains the CDR3 DNA only, 51 bases that are in frame from base 1. From the germline V gene, CDR1 is SGHRS and CDR2 is YFSETQ. The cohort was made up of around 720 healthy bone marrow donors. At the time of sampling, every cohort member was nominally healthy, though immune exposures that went unrecorded were likely present. The donor tested CMV seronegative and was one of the 352 seronegative cohort members. A peripheral blood sample was collected from each donor, and TCR beta sequencing was performed on peripheral blood mononuclear cells. The Qiagen DNeasy Blood Extraction Kit was used to extract genomic DNA from the blood cell samples.

The clonotype originates from a female donor in good health and CMV-seronegative. Sequenced input: PBMCs. The chain uses TRBV5-1 and TRBJ1-2; the junction holds 9 bases that match TRBD1. The CDR3 has the sequence CASSLSWTGDTSYGYTF. The bases read TGCGCCAGCAGCTTATCCTGGACAGGGGATACGAGCTATGGCTACACCTTC.